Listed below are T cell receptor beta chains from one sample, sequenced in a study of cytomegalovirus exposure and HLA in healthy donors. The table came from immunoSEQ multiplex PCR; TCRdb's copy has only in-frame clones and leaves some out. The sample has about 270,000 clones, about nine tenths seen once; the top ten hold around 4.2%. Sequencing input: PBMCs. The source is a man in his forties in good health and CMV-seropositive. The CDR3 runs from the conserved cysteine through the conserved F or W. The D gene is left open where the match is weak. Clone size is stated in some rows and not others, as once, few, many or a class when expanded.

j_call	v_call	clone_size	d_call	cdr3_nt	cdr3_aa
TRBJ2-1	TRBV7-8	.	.	TGTGCCAGCAGCTTGCGGCCGGCGGGCAATGAGCAGTTCTTC	CASSLRPAGNEQFF
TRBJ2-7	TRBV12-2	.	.	TGTGCAAGTCGCCCCCGGACTAGCGGGGCGAAGCCGGGCGAGCAGTACTTC	CASRPRTSGAKPGEQYF
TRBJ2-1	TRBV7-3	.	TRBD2	TGTGCCAGCAGCTCGGGACTAGCGGGCAGACGATACAATGAGCAGTTCTTC	CASSSGLAGRRYNEQFF
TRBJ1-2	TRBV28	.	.	TGTGCCAGCAGGACCCCCGGGACACGGAACTATGGCTACACCTTC	CASRTPGTRNYGYTF
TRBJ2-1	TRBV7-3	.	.	TGTGCCAGCAGCTCCAGGGCCCACAATGAGCAGTTCTTC	CASSSRAHNEQFF
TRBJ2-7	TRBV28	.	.	TGTGCCAGCCTCAAAGGGGGAGACTCCTACGAGCAGTACTTC	CASLKGGDSYEQYF
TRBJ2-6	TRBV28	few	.	TGTGCCAGCAGTCCGGACATGGTAAGGGCCAACGTCCTGACTTTC	CASSPDMVRANVLTF
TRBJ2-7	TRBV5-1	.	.	TGCGCCAGCAGCTTGCAGGGCAATCCTAGGTACGAGCAGTACTTC	CASSLQGNPRYEQYF
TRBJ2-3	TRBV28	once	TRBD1	TGTGCCAGCAGGGCCCGACAGGGGGCTGGTACAGATACGCAGTATTTT	CASRARQGAGTDTQYF
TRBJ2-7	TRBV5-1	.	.	TGCGCCAGCAGCTTGTCCATTTCCTACGAGCAGTACTTC	CASSLSISYEQYF
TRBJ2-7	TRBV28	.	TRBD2	TGTGCCAGCAGACCAACTAGCGGGCGCTACGAGCAGTACTTC	CASRPTSGRYEQYF
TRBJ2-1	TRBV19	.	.	TGTGCCAGTAGTATGGACAGTCACAATGAGCAGTTCTTC	CASSMDSHNEQFF
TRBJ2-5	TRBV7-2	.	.	TGTGCCAGCAGCGTTGCCCAGCGAGGAGAGACCCAGTACTTC	CASSVAQRGETQYF
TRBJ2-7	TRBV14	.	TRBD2	TGTGCCAGCAGCCATTATCTAAAGCGGGGGGGGCCATACGAGCAGTACTTC	CASSHYLKRGGPYEQYF
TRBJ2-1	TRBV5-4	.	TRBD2	TGTGCCAGCAGCTTGGGGACTAGCGGGGACTACAATGAGCAGTTCTTC	CASSLGTSGDYNEQFF
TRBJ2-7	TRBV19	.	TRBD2	TGTGCCAGTAGTATAAGCCTAGCGGGAGACTATTACGAGCAGTACTTC	CASSISLAGDYYEQYF
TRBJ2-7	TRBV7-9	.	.	TGTGCCAGCAGCTTAGACAGGATCCCCTACGAGCAGTACTTC	CASSLDRIPYEQYF
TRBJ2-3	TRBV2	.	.	TGTGCCAGCAGACATCAGGCAGAAACCCGCACAGATACGCAGTATTTT	CASRHQAETRTDTQYF
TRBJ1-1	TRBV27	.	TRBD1	TGTGCCAGCAGCGTAACAGGGGTGCGTAAAGCTTTCTTT	CASSVTGVRKAFF
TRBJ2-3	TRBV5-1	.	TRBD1	TGCGCCAGCAGCCCGCCCGGCAGGGGGTCAGTAGATACGCAGTATTTT	CASSPPGRGSVDTQYF
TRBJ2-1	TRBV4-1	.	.	TGCGCCAGCAGCCAAGATACACTAGCCACATGGCTGGTCAATGAGCAGTTCTTC	CASSQDTLATWLVNEQFF
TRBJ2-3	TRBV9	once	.	TGTGCCAGCAGCGTCCCAGGAGATACGCAGTATTTT	CASSVPGDTQYF
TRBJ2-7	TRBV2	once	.	TGTGCCAGCAGTGAACCCTGGACACTGAGCTCCTACGAGCAGTACTTC	CASSEPWTLSSYEQYF
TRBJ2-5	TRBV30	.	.	TGTGCCTGGAGTGGTAAGGGGCAAGAGACCCAGTACTTC	CAWSGKGQETQYF
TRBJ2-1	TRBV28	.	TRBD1	TGTGCCAGCAGTTTCCAGTGGTCCGGGACAGGGCTATACAATGAGCAGTTCTTC	CASSFQWSGTGLYNEQFF
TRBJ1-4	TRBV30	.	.	TGTGCCTGGAGCCAAGACATCGGCTCTAATGAAAAACTGTTTTTT	CAWSQDIGSNEKLFF
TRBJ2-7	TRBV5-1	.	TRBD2	TGCGCCAGCAGCTTGGTAACTAGCGGCTACGAGCAGTACTTC	CASSLVTSGYEQYF
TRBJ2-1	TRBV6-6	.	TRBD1	TGTGCCAGCACCGGGACAGGATTGAATGAGCAGTTCTTC	CASTGTGLNEQFF
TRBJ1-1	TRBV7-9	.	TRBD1	TGTGCCAGCAGCCCGCGACAGGGGGCGAACACTGAAGCTTTCTTT	CASSPRQGANTEAFF